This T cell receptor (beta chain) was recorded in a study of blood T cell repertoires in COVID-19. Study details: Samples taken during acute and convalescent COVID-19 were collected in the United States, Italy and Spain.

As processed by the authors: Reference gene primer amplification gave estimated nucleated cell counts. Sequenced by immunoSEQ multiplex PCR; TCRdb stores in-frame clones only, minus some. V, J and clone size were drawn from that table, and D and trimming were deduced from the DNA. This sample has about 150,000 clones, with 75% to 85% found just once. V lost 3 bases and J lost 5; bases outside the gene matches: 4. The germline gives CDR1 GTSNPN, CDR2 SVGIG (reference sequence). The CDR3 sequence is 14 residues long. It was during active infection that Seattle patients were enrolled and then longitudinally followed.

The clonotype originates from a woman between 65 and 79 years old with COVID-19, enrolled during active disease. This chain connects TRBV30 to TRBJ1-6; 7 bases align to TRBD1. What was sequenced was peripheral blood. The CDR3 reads CAWRWGTDNSPLHF. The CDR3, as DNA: TGTGCCTGGAGGTGGGGGACAGATAATTCACCCCTCCACTTT.